These 3 T cell receptor beta chains came from one sample sequenced in a study of blood T cell repertoires in COVID-19. Sequencing was performed with immunoSEQ multiplex PCR; in TCRdb, only in-frame clones are kept and a portion is missing. Of some 43,000 clones listed, roughly four fifths are singletons. Material: peripheral blood. These receptors all come from a man in his forties with active or convalescent COVID-19.

The chain couples TRBV28 to TRBJ2-7; 8 nucleotides agree with TRBD2. The germline V gene encodes CDR1 MDHEN and CDR2 SYDVKM. This CDR3 is built from 15 residues. After removal of 3 bases from V and 2 bases from J, the junction contained 6 bases not matched to a gene. The CDR3 coding sequence is TGTGCCAGCAGTTTTGCGGGGGGCCCCGCCTACGAGCAGTACTTC. As protein: CASSFAGGPAYEQYF.

This sequence joins TRBV28 and TRBJ2-2, with D possibly being TRBD1 (6 bases). Trimming pared 2 bases from V and 3 bases from J, leaving 10 bases between. The CDR3 spans 15 residues. Germline V gene lookup returns CDR1 MDHEN and CDR2 SYDVKM. The CDR3, as DNA: TGTGCCAGCAGTTTAACAGGGATGTACACCGGGGAGCTGTTTTTT. Protein sequence: CASSLTGMYTGELFF.

This clone was seen a handful of times. This chain links TRBV19 with TRBJ1-4; 9 bases line up with TRBD1. Germline V gene sequence: CDR1 LNHDA, CDR2 SQIVND (reference sequence). V dropped 6 bases and J dropped 7; count of bases not matched to a gene: 3. This CDR3 is 13 amino acids long. The CDR3 sequence is CASRRDRAEKLFF. Here the CDR3 DNA reads TGTGCCAGTAGAAGGGACAGGGCTGAAAAACTGTTTTTT.